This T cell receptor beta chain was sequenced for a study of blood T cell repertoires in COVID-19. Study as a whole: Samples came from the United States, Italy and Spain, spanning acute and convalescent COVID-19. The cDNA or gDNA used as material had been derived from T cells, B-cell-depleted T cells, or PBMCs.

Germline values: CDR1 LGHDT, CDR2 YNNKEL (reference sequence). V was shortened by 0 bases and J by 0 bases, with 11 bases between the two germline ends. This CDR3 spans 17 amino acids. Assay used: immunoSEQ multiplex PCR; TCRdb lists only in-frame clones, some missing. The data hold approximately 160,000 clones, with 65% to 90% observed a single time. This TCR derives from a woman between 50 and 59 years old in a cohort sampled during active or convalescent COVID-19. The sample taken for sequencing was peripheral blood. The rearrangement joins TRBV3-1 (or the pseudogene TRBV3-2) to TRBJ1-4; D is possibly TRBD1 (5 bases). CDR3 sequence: CASSQDWTGATNEKLFF. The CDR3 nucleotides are TGTGCCAGCAGCCAAGATTGGACGGGGGCAACTAATGAAAAACTGTTTTTT.